The clone carrying this T cell receptor (beta chain) registers medium-sized (0.01 to 0.1%) by frequency. This record belongs to a study of T cells in severe cutaneous drug reactions. For the study at large: Recruitment ran 2011 to 2018 in Taiwan, Thailand and a European registry.

CDR1 MNHEY and CDR2 SVGEGT come from the germline V gene. This CDR3 is built from 15 residues. The iRepertoire multiplex PCR system with TCR subtype-specific primers built both bulk and single-cell libraries. TCRdb reprocessed the multiplex PCR reads and stores each CDR3 protein as one record, lacking DNA. The listing contains about 8,300 distinct CDR3 sequences. Sequenced patients had Stevens-Johnson syndrome or toxic epidermal necrolysis caused by carbamazepine. The receptor was isolated from a human donor with a severe cutaneous adverse drug reaction. The chain is built from TRBV6-2 or TRBV6-3 and TRBJ2-7. The sample was cells from a skin blister. The CDR3 loop is CASSYSYDSSYEQYF.